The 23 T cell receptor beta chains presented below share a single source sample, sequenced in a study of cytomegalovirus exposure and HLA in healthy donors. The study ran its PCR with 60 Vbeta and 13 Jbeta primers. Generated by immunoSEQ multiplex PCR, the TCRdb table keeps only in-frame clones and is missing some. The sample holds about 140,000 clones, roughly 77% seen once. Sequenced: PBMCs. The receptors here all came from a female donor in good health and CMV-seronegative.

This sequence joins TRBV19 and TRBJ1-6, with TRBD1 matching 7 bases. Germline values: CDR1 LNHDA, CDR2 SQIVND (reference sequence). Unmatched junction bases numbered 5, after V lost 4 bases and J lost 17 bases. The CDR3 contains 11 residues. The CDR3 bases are TGTGCCAGTAGTAGCCACAGGGGAGTCCACTTT. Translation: CASSSHRGVHF.

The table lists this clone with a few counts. In DNA, the CDR3 is TGTGCGACAAGCGGGAGAGGCACCGGGGAGCTGTTTTTT. It translates to CATSGRGTGELFF. The chain has TRBV7-7 and TRBJ2-2; TRBD2 matches at 8 bases. The CDR3 spans 13 residues. Germline V gene lookup returns CDR1 SSHAT and CDR2 FNYEAQ (reference sequence).

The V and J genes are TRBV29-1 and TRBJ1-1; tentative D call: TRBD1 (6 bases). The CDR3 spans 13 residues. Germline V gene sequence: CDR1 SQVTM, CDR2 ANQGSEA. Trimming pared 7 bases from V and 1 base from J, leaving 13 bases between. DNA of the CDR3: TGCAGCGCAAGACAGGACCAGAACACTGAAGCTTTCTTT. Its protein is CSARQDQNTEAFF. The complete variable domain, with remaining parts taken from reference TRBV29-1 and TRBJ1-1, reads SAVISQKPSRDICQRGTSLTIQCQVDSQVTMMFWYRQQPGQSLTLIATANQGSEATYESGFVIDKFPISRPNLTFSTLTVSNMSPEDSSIYLCSARQDQNTEAFFGQGTRLTVV.

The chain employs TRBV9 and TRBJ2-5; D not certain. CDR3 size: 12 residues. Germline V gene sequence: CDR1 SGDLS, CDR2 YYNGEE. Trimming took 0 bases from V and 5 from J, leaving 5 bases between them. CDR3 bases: TGTGCCAGCAGCGTAGAGGAGGAGACCCAGTACTTC. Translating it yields CASSVEEETQYF.

CDR3 DNA sequence: TGTGCCAGCAGGAGAGGGACAGGGAGGAGGAACTATGGCTACACCTTC. It specifies CASRRGTGRRNYGYTF. The chain links TRBV2 to TRBJ1-2; 9 bases line up with TRBD1. The trim removed 6 bases at V and 2 bases at J, leaving 10 bases unmatched. This CDR3 spans 16 amino acids. Germline loops: CDR1 SNHLY, CDR2 FYNNEI. Full variable domain (missing parts from reference TRBV2 and TRBJ1-2): EPEVTQTPSHQVTQMGQEVILRCVPISNHLYFYWYRQILGQKVEFLVSFYNNEISEKSEIFDDQFSVERPDGSNFTLKIRSTKLEDSAMYFCASRRGTGRRNYGYTFGSGTRLTVV.

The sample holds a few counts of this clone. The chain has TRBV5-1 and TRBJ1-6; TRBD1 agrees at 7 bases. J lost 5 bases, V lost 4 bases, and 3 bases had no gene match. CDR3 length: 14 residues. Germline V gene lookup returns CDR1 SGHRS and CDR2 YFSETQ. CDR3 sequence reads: CASSVGQDNSPLHF. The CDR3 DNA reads TGCGCCAGCAGCGTAGGACAGGATAATTCACCCCTCCACTTT.

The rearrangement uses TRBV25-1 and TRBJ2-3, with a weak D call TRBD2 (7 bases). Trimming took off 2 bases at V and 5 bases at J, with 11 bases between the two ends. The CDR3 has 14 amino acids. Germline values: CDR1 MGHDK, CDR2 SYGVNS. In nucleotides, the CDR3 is TGTGCCAGCAGTGAAAGGGGGGGCCAAGATACGCAGTATTTT. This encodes CASSERGGQDTQYF.

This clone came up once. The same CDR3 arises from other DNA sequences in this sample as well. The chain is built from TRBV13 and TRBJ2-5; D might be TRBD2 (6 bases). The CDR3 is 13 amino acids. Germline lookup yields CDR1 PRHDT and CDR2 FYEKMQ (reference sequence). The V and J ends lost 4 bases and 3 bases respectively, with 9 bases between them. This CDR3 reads CASSSTGEETQYF. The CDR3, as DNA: TGTGCCAGCAGCTCCACGGGGGAAGAGACCCAGTACTTC.

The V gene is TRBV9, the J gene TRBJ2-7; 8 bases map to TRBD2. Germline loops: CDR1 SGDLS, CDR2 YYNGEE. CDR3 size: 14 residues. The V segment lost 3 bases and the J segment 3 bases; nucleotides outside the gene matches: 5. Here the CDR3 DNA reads TGTGCCAGCAGCGAGGCCGGGACTAGCTACGAGCAGTACTTC. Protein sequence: CASSEAGTSYEQYF.

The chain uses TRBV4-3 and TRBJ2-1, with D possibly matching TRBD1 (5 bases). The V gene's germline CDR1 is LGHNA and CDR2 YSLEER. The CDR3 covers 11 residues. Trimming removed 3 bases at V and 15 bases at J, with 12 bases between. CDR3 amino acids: CASSQDNWWFF. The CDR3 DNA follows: TGCGCCAGCAGCCAGGACAATTGGTGGTTCTTC.

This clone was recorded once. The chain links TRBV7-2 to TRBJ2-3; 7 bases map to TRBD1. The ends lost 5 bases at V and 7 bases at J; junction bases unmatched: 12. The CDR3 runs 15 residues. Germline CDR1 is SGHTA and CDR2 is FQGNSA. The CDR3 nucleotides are TGTGCCAGCAGCCCCAGGGGGACAGTGCCCAATACGCAGTATTTT. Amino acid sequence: CASSPRGTVPNTQYF.

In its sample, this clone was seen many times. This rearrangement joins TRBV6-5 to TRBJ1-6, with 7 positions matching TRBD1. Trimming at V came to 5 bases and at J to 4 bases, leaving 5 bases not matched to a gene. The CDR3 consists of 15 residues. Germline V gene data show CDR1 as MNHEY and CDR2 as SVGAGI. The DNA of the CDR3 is TGTGCCAGCAGTCAACAGGGGAAATATAATTCACCCCTCCACTTT. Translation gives CASSQQGKYNSPLHF.

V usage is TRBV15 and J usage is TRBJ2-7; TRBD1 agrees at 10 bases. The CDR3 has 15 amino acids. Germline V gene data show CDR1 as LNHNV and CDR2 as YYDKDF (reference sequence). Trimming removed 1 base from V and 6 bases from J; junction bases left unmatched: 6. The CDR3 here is CATSRGGQGVFEQYF. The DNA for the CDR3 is TGTGCCACCAGCAGAGGAGGACAGGGGGTTTTCGAGCAGTACTTC.

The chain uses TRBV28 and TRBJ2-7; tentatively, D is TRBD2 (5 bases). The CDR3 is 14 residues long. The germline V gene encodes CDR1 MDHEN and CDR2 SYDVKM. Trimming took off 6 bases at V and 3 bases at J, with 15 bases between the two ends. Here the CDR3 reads CASRVMSGNYEQYF. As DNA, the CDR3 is TGTGCCAGCAGGGTGATGAGCGGTAACTACGAGCAGTACTTC. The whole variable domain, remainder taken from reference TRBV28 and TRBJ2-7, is DVKVTQSSRYLVKRTGEKVFLECVQDMDHENMFWYRQDPGLGLRLIYFSYDVKMKEKGDIPEGYSVSREKKERFSLILESASTNQTSMYLCASRVMSGNYEQYFGPGTRLTVT.

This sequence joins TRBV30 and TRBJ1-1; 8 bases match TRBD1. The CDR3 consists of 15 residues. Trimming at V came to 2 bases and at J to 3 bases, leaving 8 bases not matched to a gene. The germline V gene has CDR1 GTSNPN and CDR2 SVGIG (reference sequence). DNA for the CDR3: TGTGCCTGGAGTCCCCTGGACAGGGCGGACACTGAAGCTTTCTTT. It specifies CAWSPLDRADTEAFF.

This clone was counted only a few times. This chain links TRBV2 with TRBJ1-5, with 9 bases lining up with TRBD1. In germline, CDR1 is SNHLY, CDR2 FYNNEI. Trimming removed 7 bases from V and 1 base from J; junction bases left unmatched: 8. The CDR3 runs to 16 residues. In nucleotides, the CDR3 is TGTGCCAGCAACATACAGGGGGCAAGGAGCAATCAGCCCCAGCATTTT. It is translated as CASNIQGARSNQPQHF. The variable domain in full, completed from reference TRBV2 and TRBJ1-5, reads EPEVTQTPSHQVTQMGQEVILRCVPISNHLYFYWYRQILGQKVEFLVSFYNNEISEKSEIFDDQFSVERPDGSNFTLKIRSTKLEDSAMYFCASNIQGARSNQPQHFGDGTRLSIL.

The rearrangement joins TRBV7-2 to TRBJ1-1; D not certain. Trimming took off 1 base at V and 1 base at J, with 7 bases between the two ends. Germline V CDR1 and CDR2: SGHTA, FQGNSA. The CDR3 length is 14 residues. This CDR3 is CASSLVAGNTEAFF. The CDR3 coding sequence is TGTGCCAGCAGCTTAGTGGCTGGGAACACTGAAGCTTTCTTT.

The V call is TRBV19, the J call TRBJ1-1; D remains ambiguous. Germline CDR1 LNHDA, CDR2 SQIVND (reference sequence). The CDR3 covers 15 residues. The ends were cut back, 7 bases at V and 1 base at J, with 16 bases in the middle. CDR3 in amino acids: CASKPPLSQNTEAFF. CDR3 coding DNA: TGTGCCAGTAAGCCCCCTCTTTCCCAGAACACTGAAGCTTTCTTT.

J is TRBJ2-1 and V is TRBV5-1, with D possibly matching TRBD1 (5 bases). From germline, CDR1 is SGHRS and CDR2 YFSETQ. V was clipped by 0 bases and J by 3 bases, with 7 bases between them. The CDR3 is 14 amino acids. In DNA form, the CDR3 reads TGCGCCAGCAGCTTGGAGACAGTCTACAATGAGCAGTTCTTC. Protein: CASSLETVYNEQFF.

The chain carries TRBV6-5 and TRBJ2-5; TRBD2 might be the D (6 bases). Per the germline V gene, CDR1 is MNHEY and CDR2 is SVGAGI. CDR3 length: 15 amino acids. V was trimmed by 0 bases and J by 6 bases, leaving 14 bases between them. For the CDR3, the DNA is TGTGCCAGCAGTTACTCGGGGACTCCACCCAAGACCCAGTACTTC. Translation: CASSYSGTPPKTQYF.

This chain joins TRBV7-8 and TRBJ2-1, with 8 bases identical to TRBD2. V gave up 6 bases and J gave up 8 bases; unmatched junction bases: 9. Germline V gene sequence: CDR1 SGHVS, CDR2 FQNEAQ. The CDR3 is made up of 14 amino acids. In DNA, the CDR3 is TGTGCCAGCAGTCAGGCGGGGGGCGTGGATGAGCAGTTCTTC. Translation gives CASSQAGGVDEQFF. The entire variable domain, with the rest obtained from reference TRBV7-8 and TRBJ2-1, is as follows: GAGVSQSPRYKVAKRGQDVALRCDPISGHVSLFWYQQALGQGPEFLTYFQNEAQLDKSGLPSDRFFAERPEGSVSTLKIQRTQQEDSAVYLCASSQAGGVDEQFFGPGTRLTVL.

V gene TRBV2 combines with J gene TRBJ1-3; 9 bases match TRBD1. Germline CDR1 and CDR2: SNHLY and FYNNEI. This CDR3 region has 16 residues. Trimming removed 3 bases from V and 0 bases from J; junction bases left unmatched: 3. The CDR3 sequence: CASSDWGQGSGNTIYF. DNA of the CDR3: TGTGCCAGCAGTGATTGGGGACAGGGCTCTGGAAACACCATATATTTT. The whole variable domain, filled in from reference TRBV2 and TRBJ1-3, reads EPEVTQTPSHQVTQMGQEVILRCVPISNHLYFYWYRQILGQKVEFLVSFYNNEISEKSEIFDDQFSVERPDGSNFTLKIRSTKLEDSAMYFCASSDWGQGSGNTIYFGEGSWLTVV.

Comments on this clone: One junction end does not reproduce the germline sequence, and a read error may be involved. The CDR3 sequence is CASSLAGFTGMNTGELFF. The CDR3 region has the DNA TGTGCTAGCAGCTTAGCGGGTTTTACAGGGATGAACACCGGGGAGCTGTTTTTT. The V gene is TRBV7-7, the J gene TRBJ2-2; a weak D match, TRBD2 (7 bases). This CDR3 comprises 18 residues. Germline V CDR1 and CDR2: SSHAT, FNYEAQ (reference sequence).